This TCR beta chain originates from a study of cytomegalovirus exposure and HLA in healthy donors. Whole-study results and caveats: Reports described diagnosis of cytomegalovirus status by the classifier as highly specific and sensitive. Per a later analysis, roughly 17,000 TCR beta sequences showed association with HLA alleles at 0.05 false discovery rate.

Note on this clone: The antigen is unknown.

It was with 60 Vbeta and 13 Jbeta primers that the PCR ran. Generated by immunoSEQ multiplex PCR, the TCRdb table keeps only in-frame clones and is missing some. The table includes 90,000 to 110,000 clones, 78% detected once. The CDR3 length is 15 residues. V shed 5 bases, J shed 2 bases, and the junction held 4 bases outside the gene matches. Germline CDR1 and CDR2: KGHSH and LQKENI. The clonotype was recovered from a man under 40 in good health and CMV-seronegative. V is TRBV18 and J is TRBJ2-2; 8 bases map to TRBD1. Sequences were obtained from PBMCs. The CDR3 coding sequence is TGTGCCAGCTCATCCGGGACAGGCAACACCGGGGAGCTGTTTTTT. Translating it yields CASSSGTGNTGELFF.